These 28 T cell receptor beta chains originate from one sample sequenced in a study of T cell responses to AZD1222 COVID-19 vaccine. Repertoires were generated with immunoSEQ multiplex PCR, while TCRdb's copy carries only in-frame clones and drops some. This table holds around 190,000 clones, about 86% found once. This sample comprised peripheral blood, obtained 28 days after the second AZD1222 dose. These receptors were collected from an adult who received the AZD1222 COVID-19 vaccine.

The chain has TRBV9 and TRBJ2-7, with TRBD2 matching over 7 bases. V trimming: 4 bases; J trimming: 3 bases; junction bases outside the gene matches: 7. This CDR3 comprises 14 residues. Germline lookup yields CDR1 SGDLS and CDR2 YYNGEE. The DNA for the CDR3 is TGTGCCAGCAGCCCAGAGCGGGGCGACTACGAGCAGTACTTC. As protein: CASSPERGDYEQYF.

This clone turned up a few times. The gene calls are TRBV9 and TRBJ1-2; TRBD1 agrees at 11 bases. The V segment lost 2 bases and the J segment 3 bases; nucleotides outside the gene matches: 3. Per germline, CDR1 SGDLS and CDR2 YYNGEE. The CDR3 has 15 residues. CDR3 in DNA: TGTGCCAGCAGCGTTGGGACAGGGGGGGACTATGGCTACACCTTC. Translating it yields CASSVGTGGDYGYTF.

This clone was seen more than once but under ten times. This rearrangement joins TRBV4-3 to TRBJ2-7, with D perhaps matching TRBD1 (5 bases). Germline CDR1 is LGHNA and CDR2 is YSLEER. V was pared by 0 bases and J by 7 bases, with 16 bases between. The CDR3 is 15 amino acids. CDR3 sequence reads: CASSQDLRRPGEQYF. The CDR3 DNA reads TGCGCCAGCAGCCAAGATCTCCGCAGGCCAGGGGAGCAGTACTTC.

This clone was seen a few times. J is TRBJ1-2 and V is TRBV9; tentative D call: TRBD1 (5 bases). The length of the CDR3 is 16 residues. Germline assignment: CDR1 SGDLS and CDR2 YYNGEE. V was trimmed by 0 bases and J by 5 bases, leaving 17 bases between them. CDR3 in DNA: TGTGCCAGCAGCGTAGGTCATAGGGGCGCTGAATATGGCTACACCTTC. Translation: CASSVGHRGAEYGYTF. Full variable domain (rest looked up from reference TRBV9 and TRBJ1-2): DSGVTQTPKHLITATGQRVTLRCSPRSGDLSVYWYQQSLDQGLQFLIQYYNGEERAKGNILERFSAQQFPDLHSELNLSSLELGDSALYFCASSVGHRGAEYGYTFGSGTRLTVV.

The genes are TRBV7-9 and TRBJ2-7; 8 bases line up with TRBD2. The CDR3 runs to 13 residues. Trimming cost V 5 bases and J 6 bases; bases outside gene matches: 6. The germline CDR1 and CDR2 sequences are SEHNR and FQNEAQ (reference sequence). CDR3 residues: CASSPLAGGEQYF. For the CDR3, the DNA is TGTGCCAGCAGCCCTCTGGCGGGGGGCGAGCAGTACTTC.

The CDR3 here is CASSPWGGGAYEQYF. The CDR3, as DNA: TGTGCCAGCAGCCCCTGGGGCGGGGGGGCGTACGAGCAGTACTTC. The chain has TRBV6-5 and TRBJ2-7; 9 nucleotides line up with TRBD2. Per germline, CDR1 MNHEY and CDR2 SVGAGI. The CDR3 spans 15 residues. The junction had 10 bases not matched to a gene; V was cut back by 6 bases and J by 4 bases.

The chain couples TRBV28 to TRBJ1-5; D remains unclear. Trimming left V 3 bases short and J 1 base short, with 7 bases between. Germline CDR1 MDHEN, CDR2 SYDVKM. This CDR3 region has 14 residues. The chain's CDR3 is CASSFQSSNQPQHF. The CDR3 nucleotides are TGTGCCAGCAGTTTTCAATCGAGCAATCAGCCCCAGCATTTT.

The V call is TRBV18, the J call TRBJ2-1; 7 bases fit TRBD1. CDR1 and CDR2 (germline): KGHSH, LQKENI. The CDR3 has 14 residues. The V gene end was trimmed by 3 bases and the J gene end by 9 bases; junction bases not matched to a gene: 8. CDR3 coding DNA: TGTGCCAGCTCACCCCGACAGGGCCAAGTTGAGCAGTTCTTC. Translated, it gives CASSPRQGQVEQFF.

V usage is TRBV19 and J usage is TRBJ2-3; 10 nucleotides align to TRBD2. J lost 1 base, V lost 5 bases, and 3 bases had no gene match. This CDR3 comprises 15 residues. From germline, CDR1 is LNHDA and CDR2 SQIVND (reference sequence). CDR3 residues: CASSPLAGGTDTQYF. Here the CDR3 DNA reads TGTGCCAGTAGTCCTCTAGCGGGGGGCACAGATACGCAGTATTTT.

This rearrangement joins TRBV18 to TRBJ1-1; TRBD1 might be the D (5 bases). Germline V gene data show CDR1 as KGHSH and CDR2 as LQKENI. The CDR3 spans 16 residues. V lost 1 base and J 0 bases, leaving 12 bases between the germline ends. CDR3 DNA: TGTGCCAGCTCACCACGCAGGGTCGGCATGAACACTGAAGCTTTCTTT. Translating it yields CASSPRRVGMNTEAFF.

This clone was seen once. The V gene is TRBV10-2, the J gene TRBJ2-7; D unclear. CDR3 length: 11 amino acids. V was shortened by 5 bases and J by 5 bases, with 7 bases between the two germline ends. Germline loops: CDR1 WSHSY, CDR2 SAAADI. CDR3 in DNA: TGCGCCAGCAGTCCCAGAGACGAGCAGTACTTC. The encoded protein is CASSPRDEQYF.

This rearrangement joins TRBV9 to TRBJ2-3; TRBD1 might be the D (6 bases). The CDR3 loop spans 15 amino acids. CDR1 is SGDLS and CDR2 is YYNGEE in the germline V gene. Trimming removed 4 bases from V and 0 bases from J, with 12 bases in between. Written as DNA, the CDR3 is TGTGCCAGCAGCTCTTGGACAGCTAGCACAGATACGCAGTATTTT. This codes for CASSSWTASTDTQYF.

This chain connects TRBV9 to TRBJ2-1; 11 bases are a match to TRBD2. From germline, CDR1 is SGDLS and CDR2 YYNGEE. Trimming removed 4 bases from V and 8 bases from J; junction bases left unmatched: 8. CDR3 length: 15 amino acids. CDR3 protein: CASSLTSGDTDEQFF. CDR3 bases: TGTGCCAGCAGCTTGACTAGCGGGGATACCGATGAGCAGTTCTTC.

The rearrangement uses TRBV5-1 and TRBJ2-1; no clear D. CDR3 length: 12 residues. The germline V gene has CDR1 SGHRS and CDR2 YFSETQ. V shed 1 base and J shed 3 bases, with 2 bases lying between them. The CDR3 sequence is CASSLNYNEQFF. Written as DNA, the CDR3 is TGCGCCAGCAGCTTGAACTACAATGAGCAGTTCTTC.

This clone was counted between two and nine times. This sequence joins TRBV5-4 and TRBJ2-3; D is unclear. Trimming removed 3 bases at V and 0 bases at J, with 11 bases between. The CDR3 is 15 residues long. The germline V gene encodes CDR1 SGHNT and CDR2 YYREEE (reference sequence). CDR3 bases: TGTGCCAGCAGCTCGAAGGCCTCTAGCACAGATACGCAGTATTTT. Translation gives CASSSKASSTDTQYF.

The chain couples TRBV4-1 to TRBJ1-6; D remains ambiguous. From germline, CDR1 is MGHRA and CDR2 YSYEKL. The CDR3 covers 16 residues. Trimming pared 1 base from V and 0 bases from J, leaving 7 bases between. CDR3 region: CASSQVRASYNSPLHF. CDR3 coding DNA: TGCGCCAGCAGCCAAGTCCGGGCCTCCTATAATTCACCCCTCCACTTT.

This sequence joins TRBV5-4 and TRBJ2-5, with D perhaps TRBD1 or TRBD2 (7 bases each). This CDR3 region has 14 residues. Germline-derived CDR1 and CDR2 are SGHNT and YYREEE (reference sequence). The ends were cut back, 10 bases at V and 3 bases at J, with 19 bases in the middle. DNA of the CDR3: TGTGCCTGCATGGAGACAGGGAGGGAAGAGACCCAGTACTTC. Residues: CACMETGREETQYF.

The genes are TRBV6-1 and TRBJ1-2; D possibly corresponds to TRBD1 (5 bases). Germline loops: CDR1 MNHNS, CDR2 SASEGT. The CDR3 spans 15 residues. V was clipped by 1 base and J by 4 bases, with 13 bases between them. The CDR3 DNA follows: TGTGCCAGCAGTGAAGAGGGGCCCCTAAGCTATGGCTACACCTTC. Protein sequence: CASSEEGPLSYGYTF.

The chain links TRBV9 to TRBJ2-2; D is unresolved. The V end lost 0 bases, the J end lost 1 base, and 4 bases lay between the germline ends. Germline lookup yields CDR1 SGDLS and CDR2 YYNGEE. There are 14 residues in the CDR3. Written as DNA, the CDR3 is TGTGCCAGCAGCGTAGAGGTGAACACCGGGGAGCTGTTTTTT. Translated: CASSVEVNTGELFF.

This clone was seen a single time. V usage is TRBV28 and J usage is TRBJ1-5; a weak D match, TRBD1 (6 bases). This CDR3 is 13 amino acids long. Germline values: CDR1 MDHEN, CDR2 SYDVKM. Trimming took off 10 bases at V and 2 bases at J, with 12 bases between the two ends. CDR3 protein: CATRRGGNQPQHF. CDR3 bases: TGTGCCACCAGAAGGGGGGGCAATCAGCCCCAGCATTTT.

CDR3 sequence: CASSLGLAHYNEQFF. The DNA for the CDR3 is TGTGCCAGCAGCTTGGGACTAGCCCATTACAATGAGCAGTTCTTC. The chain recombines TRBV5-6 with TRBJ2-1; 7 nucleotides align to TRBD2. The CDR3 is 15 residues long. J was trimmed by 4 bases and V by 0 bases; bases with no gene match: 4. The germline V gene has CDR1 SGHDT and CDR2 YYEEEE. The full variable domain, in which reference TRBV5-6 and TRBJ2-1 provide the parts outside the CDR3, is DAGVTQSPTHLIKTRGQQVTLRCSPKSGHDTVSWYQQALGQGPQFIFQYYEEEERQRGNFPDRFSGHQFPNYSSELNVNALLLGDSALYLCASSLGLAHYNEQFFGPGTRLTVL.

The rearrangement links TRBV21-1 to TRBJ1-2; whether TRBD1, the table's D call, matches the DNA was not checked. TRBV21-1 corresponds to a pseudogene. This CDR3 spans 15 amino acids. The CDR3 is CASSDGDRGSDGYTF. In DNA, the CDR3 is TGTGCCAGCAGCGACGGGGACAGGGGATCAGATGGCTACACCTTC.

V is TRBV4-2 and J is TRBJ2-3; D may be TRBD1 or TRBD2 (5 bases each). Looked up from germline, CDR1 is LGHNA and CDR2 is YNFKEQ. Trimming removed 3 bases from V and 2 bases from J, with 15 bases in between. The length of the CDR3 is 16 residues. The CDR3 nucleotides are TGTGCCAGCAGCCATACCGGGACCGGGGACACAGATACGCAGTATTTT. It encodes CASSHTGTGDTDTQYF.

CDR3 nucleotides: TGTGCCAGCAGCCCGGACGGGGTCCCACACGGCACAGATACGCAGTATTTT. Translating gives CASSPDGVPHGTDTQYF. The genes are TRBV7-3 and TRBJ2-3; perhaps TRBD2 as D (5 bases). The CDR3 is 17 residues long. Germline V gene data show CDR1 as SGHTA and CDR2 as FQGTGA. Trimming removed 5 bases from V and 1 base from J, with 19 bases in between.

There are a few counts of this clone. The chain combines TRBV4-1 with TRBJ1-5, with D possibly matching TRBD1 (5 bases). This CDR3 has 16 residues. Deletions cut 0 bases from V and 1 base from J, with 10 bases between. Germline CDR1 is MGHRA and CDR2 is YSYEKL. CDR3 coding DNA: TGCGCCAGCAGCCAAGATTTTGGGGCGAGCAATCAGCCCCAGCATTTT. Translated: CASSQDFGASNQPQHF.

The chain joins TRBV9 to TRBJ2-3, with TRBD2 matching 8 bases. This CDR3 contains 18 residues. Germline lookup yields CDR1 SGDLS and CDR2 YYNGEE. Trimming cost V 3 bases and J 0 bases; bases outside gene matches: 12. CDR3 coding DNA: TGTGCCAGCAGCGCAGAGATGAGGACTAGCAGAAGCACAGATACGCAGTATTTT. This translates into CASSAEMRTSRSTDTQYF.

The rearrangement joins TRBV9 to TRBJ1-6, with D maybe TRBD1 (5 bases). CDR1 and CDR2 (germline): SGDLS, YYNGEE. The CDR3 is made up of 15 amino acids. The germline V and J ends were trimmed by 0 bases and 2 bases, with 6 bases remaining between them. Here the CDR3 reads CASSVGGAYNSPLHF. The DNA of the CDR3 is TGTGCCAGCAGCGTAGGAGGGGCCTATAATTCACCCCTCCACTTT.

The rearrangement links TRBV28 to TRBJ2-7; 8 nucleotides agree with TRBD2. The V gene end was trimmed by 3 bases and the J gene end by 1 base; junction bases not matched to a gene: 5. This CDR3 comprises 15 residues. Germline V lookup: CDR1 MDHEN, CDR2 SYDVKM. This chain's CDR3 is CASSLVGGASYEQYF. The CDR3 DNA reads TGTGCCAGCAGTTTGGTCGGGGGGGCTTCCTACGAGCAGTACTTC. Supplemented by reference TRBV28 and TRBJ2-7, the full variable domain reads DVKVTQSSRYLVKRTGEKVFLECVQDMDHENMFWYRQDPGLGLRLIYFSYDVKMKEKGDIPEGYSVSREKKERFSLILESASTNQTSMYLCASSLVGGASYEQYFGPGTRLTVT.